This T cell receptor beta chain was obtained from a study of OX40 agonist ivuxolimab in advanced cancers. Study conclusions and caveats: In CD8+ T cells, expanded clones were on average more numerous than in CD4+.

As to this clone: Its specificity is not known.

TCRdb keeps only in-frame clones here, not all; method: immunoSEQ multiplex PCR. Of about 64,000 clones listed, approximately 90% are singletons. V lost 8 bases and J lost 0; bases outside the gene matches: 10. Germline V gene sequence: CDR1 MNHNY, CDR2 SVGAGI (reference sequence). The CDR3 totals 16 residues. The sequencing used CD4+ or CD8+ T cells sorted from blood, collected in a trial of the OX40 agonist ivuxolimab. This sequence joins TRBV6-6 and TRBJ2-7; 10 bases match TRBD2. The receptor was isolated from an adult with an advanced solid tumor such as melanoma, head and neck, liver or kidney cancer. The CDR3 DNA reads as TGTGCCAGCCGAATTACTAGCGGGACAAACTCCTACGAGCAGTACTTC. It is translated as CASRITSGTNSYEQYF.